These T cell receptor beta chains were read from a single sample in a study of blood T cell repertoires in COVID-19. TCRdb's table, derived via immunoSEQ multiplex PCR, lists solely in-frame clones and lacks some. Among roughly 340,000 clones listed, about 89% were seen once. Sequenced sample: PBMCs or T cells enriched from blood (not recorded which). Receptors originate from a man aged 40-49 years in a cohort exposed to, infected with or recovered from COVID-19 (not recorded which). Each CDR3 is given with its conserved first and last residue. Fields, in order: clone size, V gene, J gene, D gene, CDR3 DNA, CDR3 protein. A D gene is named only where the DNA matches it firmly. Size values are once, few and many counts, or a class for expanded clones, and some rows have none.

size: -; V: TRBV23-1; J: TRBJ2-1; D: -; DNA: TGCGCCAGCAGTCAATCCAGGACAGATTACAATGAGCAGTTCTTC; CDR3: CASSQSRTDYNEQFF
size: -; V: TRBV7-9; J: TRBJ2-3; D: -; DNA: TGTGCCAGCAGCATGGGGGAGGTTCGGACAGATACGCAGTATTTT; CDR3: CASSMGEVRTDTQYF
size: -; V: TRBV28; J: TRBJ1-2; D: -; DNA: TGTGCCAGCAGTTCCTCGGATGGCTACACCTTC; CDR3: CASSSSDGYTF
size: -; V: TRBV4-2; J: TRBJ2-5; D: -; DNA: TGTGCCAGCAGCCAACTAGGGACATCGGGGACCCAGTACTTC; CDR3: CASSQLGTSGTQYF
size: -; V: TRBV2; J: TRBJ1-5; D: -; DNA: TGTGCCAGCAGTACAGACGGATATAGCAATCAGCCCCAGCATTTT; CDR3: CASSTDGYSNQPQHF
size: -; V: TRBV3-1/TRBV3-2; J: TRBJ2-3; D: TRBD2; DNA: TGTGCCAGCAGAGCGGGGAGATCAGATACGCAGTATTTT; CDR3: CASRAGRSDTQYF
size: -; V: TRBV7-6; J: TRBJ2-2; D: TRBD2; DNA: TGTGCCAGCAGCGCGCTAGCGGGAGGAGGGAACACCGGGGAGCTGTTTTTT; CDR3: CASSALAGGGNTGELFF
size: -; V: TRBV5-1; J: TRBJ1-6; D: TRBD1; DNA: TGCGCCAGCAGCCTCGACAGGGCTGGGTCACCCCTCCACTTT; CDR3: CASSLDRAGSPLHF
size: -; V: TRBV5-1; J: TRBJ1-5; D: -; DNA: TGCGCCAGCAGCTTGGACAACAGCAATCAGCCCCAGCATTTT; CDR3: CASSLDNSNQPQHF
size: -; V: TRBV2; J: TRBJ1-4; D: -; DNA: TGTGCCAGCATCTACGCTTATAATGAAAAACTGTTTTTT; CDR3: CASIYAYNEKLFF
size: -; V: TRBV28; J: TRBJ2-3; D: -; DNA: TGTGCCAGCAGTTTAGCGGCTAGCGGCACAGATACGCAGTATTTT; CDR3: CASSLAASGTDTQYF
size: -; V: TRBV4-2; J: TRBJ2-7; D: TRBD2; DNA: TGTGCCAGCAGCCAAATAGCGGGAGGGCCAGACTACGAGCAGTACTTC; CDR3: CASSQIAGGPDYEQYF
size: -; V: TRBV7-9; J: TRBJ1-1; D: TRBD1; DNA: TGTGCCAGCAGCTTCCGTCTGACAGGGGAAATGAACACTGAAGCTTTCTTT; CDR3: CASSFRLTGEMNTEAFF
size: -; V: TRBV18; J: TRBJ1-6; D: TRBD1; DNA: TGTGCCAGCTCACCCGGGGACAGGGGAACACCCCTCCACTTT; CDR3: CASSPGDRGTPLHF
size: few; V: TRBV7-3; J: TRBJ2-2; D: -; DNA: TGTGCCAGCAGCTTAATGTCCGGGGTCCCCACCGGGGAGCTGTTTTTT; CDR3: CASSLMSGVPTGELFF
size: -; V: TRBV21-1; J: TRBJ2-7; D: -; DNA: TGTGCCAGCAGCAAATGCTGGGACACAAACTCCTACGAGCAGTACTTC; CDR3: CASSKCWDTNSYEQYF
size: -; V: TRBV28; J: TRBJ2-5; D: TRBD2; DNA: TGTGCCAGCAGTTTATCGGCTAGCGGGGGACGGGAGACCCAGTACTTC; CDR3: CASSLSASGGRETQYF
size: -; V: TRBV2; J: TRBJ2-5; D: -; DNA: TGTGCCAGCAACGAAGGGGAAGAGACCCAGTACTTC; CDR3: CASNEGEETQYF
size: -; V: TRBV7-6; J: TRBJ1-5; D: -; DNA: TGTGCCAGCAGATCGGGTCGGAGGAAGGCCGAAAATCAGCCCCAGCATTTT; CDR3: CASRSGRRKAENQPQHF
size: -; V: TRBV11-2; J: TRBJ2-3; D: -; DNA: TGTGCCAGCAGCTTAAGCGGTGATACGCAGTATTTT; CDR3: CASSLSGDTQYF
size: -; V: TRBV18; J: TRBJ2-2; D: TRBD1; DNA: TGTGCCAGCTCACCAGGGGACAGGGCGAACACCGGGGAGCTGTTTTTT; CDR3: CASSPGDRANTGELFF
size: -; V: TRBV5-4; J: TRBJ1-5; D: -; DNA: TGTGCCAGCAGCTTGGAAGGAGGCAATCAGCCCCAGCATTTT; CDR3: CASSLEGGNQPQHF
size: -; V: TRBV28; J: TRBJ2-7; D: -; DNA: TGTGCCAGCATAGGACAGCTGAGCTCCTACGAGCAGTACTTC; CDR3: CASIGQLSSYEQYF
size: -; V: TRBV20-1; J: TRBJ1-1; D: -; DNA: TGCAGTGCTAGTCGGGCGGGGGGCATGAACACTGAAGCTTTCTTT; CDR3: CSASRAGGMNTEAFF
size: -; V: TRBV30; J: TRBJ1-6; D: -; DNA: TGTGCCTGGAGCGGGACTTATAATTCACCCCTCCACTTT; CDR3: CAWSGTYNSPLHF
size: -; V: TRBV5-1; J: TRBJ2-5; D: TRBD2; DNA: TGCGCCAGCAGCCTTGGACTAGCGGGACGCGAGACCCAGTACTTC; CDR3: CASSLGLAGRETQYF
size: -; V: TRBV5-5; J: TRBJ2-2; D: TRBD1; DNA: TGTGCCAGCAGCAGCTGGACAGGGGGAAACACCGGGGAGCTGTTTTTT; CDR3: CASSSWTGGNTGELFF
size: -; V: TRBV2; J: TRBJ2-1; D: -; DNA: TGTGCCAGCAGTGATTCTACGAATGAGCAGTTCTTC; CDR3: CASSDSTNEQFF
size: -; V: TRBV15; J: TRBJ1-3; D: -; DNA: TGTGCCACCAGCAGAGATCGCAGGGCCCGTGGAAACACCATATATTTT; CDR3: CATSRDRRARGNTIYF
size: few; V: TRBV9; J: TRBJ1-6; D: TRBD1; DNA: TGTGCCAGCAGCGGAAACTCAGGGGGCAGTTCACCCCTCCACTTT; CDR3: CASSGNSGGSSPLHF
size: -; V: TRBV29-1; J: TRBJ1-1; D: TRBD1; DNA: TGCAGCATGAAGGGACAGGGGGCCACTGAAGCTTTCTTT; CDR3: CSMKGQGATEAFF
size: -; V: TRBV7-9; J: TRBJ2-7; D: TRBD1; DNA: TGTGCCAGCAGCCCCGGGACAGGGATCGACGAGCAGTACTTC; CDR3: CASSPGTGIDEQYF
size: -; V: TRBV5-1; J: TRBJ2-2; D: -; DNA: TGCGCCAGCAGCTTCGGCAGGGCGAACACCGGGGAGCTGTTTTTT; CDR3: CASSFGRANTGELFF
size: -; V: TRBV6-1; J: TRBJ2-7; D: TRBD2; DNA: TGTGTCAGCAGTGAAGCAGCGGGAGGTTCCTACGAGCAGTACTTC; CDR3: CVSSEAAGGSYEQYF
size: -; V: TRBV12-3/TRBV12-4; J: TRBJ1-2; D: TRBD1; DNA: TGTGCCAGCAGCTGGGACAGCGGCTACACCTTC; CDR3: CASSWDSGYTF
size: once; V: TRBV2; J: TRBJ2-5; D: -; DNA: TGTGCCAGCACCGCGGGACTGGGAGAGACCCAGTACTTC; CDR3: CASTAGLGETQYF
size: -; V: TRBV25-1; J: TRBJ2-7; D: -; DNA: TGTGCCAGCACTAACAGGGAATCCTACGAGCAGTACTTC; CDR3: CASTNRESYEQYF
size: -; V: TRBV27; J: TRBJ2-1; D: -; DNA: TGTGCCAGCAGTTTAAGTGGCGACTCCCCCTACAATGAGCAGTTCTTC; CDR3: CASSLSGDSPYNEQFF
size: -; V: TRBV7-6; J: TRBJ1-1; D: -; DNA: TGTGCCAGCAGCGCCTTGGTAACTAACACTGAAGCTTTCTTT; CDR3: CASSALVTNTEAFF
size: -; V: TRBV3-1/TRBV3-2; J: TRBJ2-2; D: -; DNA: TGTGCCAGCAGCCAAGAAGGTCGGGGGAACACCGGGGAGCTGTTTTTT; CDR3: CASSQEGRGNTGELFF
size: -; V: TRBV11-2; J: TRBJ2-7; D: TRBD2; DNA: TGTGCCAGCAGCACGGGGACTAGCGGGCTCTACGAGCAGTACTTC; CDR3: CASSTGTSGLYEQYF
size: few; V: TRBV19; J: TRBJ1-6; D: -; DNA: TGTGCCAGTAGTACGTCAGGAAATTCACCCCTCCACTTT; CDR3: CASSTSGNSPLHF
size: -; V: TRBV12-2; J: TRBJ1-1; D: -; DNA: TGTGCAAGTCGCCAAGGGACAGGCTCTGAAGCTTTCTTT; CDR3: CASRQGTGSEAFF
size: -; V: TRBV4-2; J: TRBJ2-3; D: TRBD2; DNA: TGTGCCAGCAGCCAAGATCTAGCGGGAGCTAGAGATACGCAGTATTTT; CDR3: CASSQDLAGARDTQYF
size: -; V: TRBV28; J: TRBJ2-1; D: -; DNA: TGTGCCAGCAGCGCCTGGGCACGCAATGAGCAGTTCTTC; CDR3: CASSAWARNEQFF
size: -; V: TRBV7-2; J: TRBJ1-1; D: -; DNA: TGTGCCAGCAGCTTATCAGGACATCCGAACACTGAAGCTTTCTTT; CDR3: CASSLSGHPNTEAFF
size: -; V: TRBV24-1; J: TRBJ1-2; D: TRBD1; DNA: TGTGCCACCAGAACCTATTCCGACAGGGGTAGGGGGTTCGGCTACACCTTC; CDR3: CATRTYSDRGRGFGYTF
size: -; V: TRBV6-5; J: TRBJ1-1; D: -; DNA: TGTGCCAGCACCAGGAACACTGAAGCTTTCTTT; CDR3: CASTRNTEAFF
size: -; V: TRBV19; J: TRBJ2-7; D: -; DNA: TGTGCCAGCACGGGACATAACTACGAGCAGTACTTC; CDR3: CASTGHNYEQYF
size: -; V: TRBV5-4; J: TRBJ2-7; D: -; DNA: TGTGCCAGCAGTTGGGGGCGGGGGAGCTCCTACGAGCAGTACTTC; CDR3: CASSWGRGSSYEQYF
size: few; V: TRBV10-2; J: TRBJ1-1; D: -; DNA: TGCGCCAGTAAAGGGGCCGGGACTGAAGCTTTCTTT; CDR3: CASKGAGTEAFF
size: -; V: TRBV5-1; J: TRBJ1-6; D: -; DNA: TGCGCCAGCAGCTTACAGGGAAGTGAAAGTTCACCCCTCCACTTT; CDR3: CASSLQGSESSPLHF
size: -; V: TRBV3-1/TRBV3-2; J: TRBJ1-2; D: TRBD1; DNA: TGTGCCAGCAGCCCGACAGGGACGGGCTATGGCTACACCTTC; CDR3: CASSPTGTGYGYTF
size: -; V: TRBV19; J: TRBJ2-2; D: TRBD1; DNA: TGTGCCAGCCTACCGTCGACAGGGCGAAACACCGGGGAGCTGTTTTTT; CDR3: CASLPSTGRNTGELFF
size: few; V: TRBV7-2; J: TRBJ2-1; D: -; DNA: TGTGCCAGCAGCTTAGCGCCCGGGATCACGTCCTACAATGAGCAGTTCTTC; CDR3: CASSLAPGITSYNEQFF
size: -; V: TRBV10-3; J: TRBJ2-7; D: TRBD2; DNA: TGTGCCATCAGCGGGACTAGCGGACAAAACCCGTCGCGGGAGCAGTACTTC; CDR3: CAISGTSGQNPSREQYF
size: -; V: TRBV6-5; J: TRBJ2-7; D: -; DNA: TGTGCCAGCATCCCACAGGGAGCCAAGGCTGACGAGCAGTACTTC; CDR3: CASIPQGAKADEQYF
size: -; V: TRBV9; J: TRBJ1-2; D: TRBD1; DNA: TGTGCCAGCAGCGTAGGAGGACAGGGATCCTATGGCTACACCTTC; CDR3: CASSVGGQGSYGYTF
size: -; V: TRBV7-2; J: TRBJ2-7; D: TRBD1; DNA: TGTGCCAGCAGCTTGACAGGGGGCGGGTACGAGCAGTACTTC; CDR3: CASSLTGGGYEQYF